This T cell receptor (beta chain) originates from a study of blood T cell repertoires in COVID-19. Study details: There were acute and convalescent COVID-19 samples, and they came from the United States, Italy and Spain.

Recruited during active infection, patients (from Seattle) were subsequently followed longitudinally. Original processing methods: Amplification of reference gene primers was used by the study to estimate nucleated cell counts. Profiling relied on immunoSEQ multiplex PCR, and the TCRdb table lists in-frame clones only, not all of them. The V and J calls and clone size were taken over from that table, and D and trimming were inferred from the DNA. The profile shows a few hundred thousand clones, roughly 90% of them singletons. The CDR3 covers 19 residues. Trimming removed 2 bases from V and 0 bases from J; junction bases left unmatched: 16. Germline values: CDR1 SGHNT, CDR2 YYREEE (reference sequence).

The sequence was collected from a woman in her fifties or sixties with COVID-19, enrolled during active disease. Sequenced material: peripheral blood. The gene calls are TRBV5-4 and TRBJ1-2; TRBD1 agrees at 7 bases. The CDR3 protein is CASSFPLTGAPPANYGYTF. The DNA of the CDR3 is TGTGCCAGCAGCTTCCCCTTAACAGGGGCGCCCCCGGCTAACTATGGCTACACCTTC.